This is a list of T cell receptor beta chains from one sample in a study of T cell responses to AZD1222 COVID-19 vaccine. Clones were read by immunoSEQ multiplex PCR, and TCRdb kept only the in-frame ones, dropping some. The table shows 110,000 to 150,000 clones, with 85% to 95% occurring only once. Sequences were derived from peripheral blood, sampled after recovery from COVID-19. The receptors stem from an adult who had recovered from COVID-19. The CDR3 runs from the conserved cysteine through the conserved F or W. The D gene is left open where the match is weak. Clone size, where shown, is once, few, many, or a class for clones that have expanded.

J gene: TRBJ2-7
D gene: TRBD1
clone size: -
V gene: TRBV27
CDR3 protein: CASSSTGVGYEQYF
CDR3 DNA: TGTGCCAGCAGTTCGACAGGGGTTGGATACGAGCAGTACTTC

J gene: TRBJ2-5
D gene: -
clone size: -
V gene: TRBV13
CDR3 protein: CASSHLITSSPQYF
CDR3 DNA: TGTGCCAGCAGCCACCTTATTACCTCTAGCCCCCAGTACTTC

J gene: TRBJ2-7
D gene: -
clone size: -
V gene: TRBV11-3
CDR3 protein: CASSPDGSRALYEQYF
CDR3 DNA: TGTGCCAGCAGCCCTGATGGGAGCAGGGCGCTATACGAGCAGTACTTC

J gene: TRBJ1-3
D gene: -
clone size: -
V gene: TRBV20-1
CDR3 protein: CSASERNTIYF
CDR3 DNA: TGCAGTGCTAGCGAAAGAAACACCATATATTTT

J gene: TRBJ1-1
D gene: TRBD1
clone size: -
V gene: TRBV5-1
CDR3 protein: CASSLTGGSLVDTEAFF
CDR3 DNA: TGCGCCAGCAGCTTAACAGGGGGCAGTCTAGTGGACACTGAAGCTTTCTTT

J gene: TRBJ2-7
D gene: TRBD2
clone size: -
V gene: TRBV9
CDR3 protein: CASSPQDSGTRNEQYF
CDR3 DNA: TGTGCCAGCAGCCCCCAGGATAGCGGGACTCGGAACGAGCAGTACTTC

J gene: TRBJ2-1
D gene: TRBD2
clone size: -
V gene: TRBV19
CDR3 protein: CASSTGLADYNEQFF
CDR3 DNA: TGTGCCAGTAGTACCGGACTAGCGGACTACAATGAGCAGTTCTTC

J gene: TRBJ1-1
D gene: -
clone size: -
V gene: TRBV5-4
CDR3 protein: CASSFDSNTEAFF
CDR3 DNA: TGTGCCAGCAGCTTCGACAGCAACACTGAAGCTTTCTTT

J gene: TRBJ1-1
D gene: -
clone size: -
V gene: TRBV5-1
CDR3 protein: CASSLGSRAEAFF
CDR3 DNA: TGCGCCAGCAGCTTGGGATCGAGGGCTGAAGCTTTCTTT

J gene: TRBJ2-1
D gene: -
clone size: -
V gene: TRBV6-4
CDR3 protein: CASSDGVGTGQFF
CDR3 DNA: TGTGCCAGCAGTGACGGGGTTGGTACTGGGCAGTTCTTC

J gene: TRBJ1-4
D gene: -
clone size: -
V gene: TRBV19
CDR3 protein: CASSGSVSSEKLFF
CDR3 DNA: TGTGCCAGTAGTGGTTCAGTTTCCAGCGAAAAACTGTTTTTT

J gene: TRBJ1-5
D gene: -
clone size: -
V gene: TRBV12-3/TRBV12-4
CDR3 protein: CASSFADQPQHF
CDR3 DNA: TGTGCCAGCAGTTTTGCCGATCAGCCCCAGCATTTT

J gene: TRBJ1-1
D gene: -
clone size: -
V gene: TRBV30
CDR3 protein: CAWLARLAHTEAFF
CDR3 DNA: TGTGCCTGGCTGGCGCGCCTGGCCCACACTGAAGCTTTCTTT

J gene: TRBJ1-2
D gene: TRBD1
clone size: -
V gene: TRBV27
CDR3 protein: CASRKTGVDGYTF
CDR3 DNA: TGTGCCAGCAGAAAGACAGGGGTGGATGGCTACACCTTC

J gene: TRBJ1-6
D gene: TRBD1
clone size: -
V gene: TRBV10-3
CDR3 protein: CATDRGGNSPLHF
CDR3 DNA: TGTGCCACCGACAGGGGAGGGAATTCACCCCTCCACTTT

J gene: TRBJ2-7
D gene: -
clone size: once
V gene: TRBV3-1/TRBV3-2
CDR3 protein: CASSPAADSSYEQYF
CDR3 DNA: TGTGCCAGCAGCCCAGCCGCTGATAGCTCCTACGAGCAGTACTTC

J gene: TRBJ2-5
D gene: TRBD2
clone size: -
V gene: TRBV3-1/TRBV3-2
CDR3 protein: CASSQRRVAGEETQYF
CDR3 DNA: TGTGCCAGCAGCCAACGCAGGGTAGCGGGAGAGGAGACCCAGTACTTC

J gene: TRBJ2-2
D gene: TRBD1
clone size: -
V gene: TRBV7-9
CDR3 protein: CASSLADRVPTGELFF
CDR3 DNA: TGTGCCAGCAGCTTAGCTGACAGGGTTCCCACCGGGGAGCTGTTTTTT

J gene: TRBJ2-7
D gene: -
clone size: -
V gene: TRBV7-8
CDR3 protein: CASKTNEGYEQYF
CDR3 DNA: TGTGCCAGCAAGACTAACGAAGGGTACGAGCAGTACTTC

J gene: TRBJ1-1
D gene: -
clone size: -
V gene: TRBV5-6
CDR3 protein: CASSLIRQKNTEAFF
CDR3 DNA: TGTGCCAGCAGCTTGATACGACAGAAGAACACTGAAGCTTTCTTT

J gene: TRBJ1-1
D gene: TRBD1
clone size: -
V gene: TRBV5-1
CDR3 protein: CASSLGQGKAFF
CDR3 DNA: TGCGCCAGCAGCTTGGGACAGGGAAAAGCTTTCTTT

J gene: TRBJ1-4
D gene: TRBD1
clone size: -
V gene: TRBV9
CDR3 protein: CASSDGQGLFEKLFF
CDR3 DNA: TGTGCCAGCAGCGACGGACAGGGGTTGTTTGAAAAACTGTTTTTT

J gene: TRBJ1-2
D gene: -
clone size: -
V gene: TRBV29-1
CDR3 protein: CSVDSYGYTF
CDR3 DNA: TGCAGCGTAGACTCCTATGGCTACACCTTC

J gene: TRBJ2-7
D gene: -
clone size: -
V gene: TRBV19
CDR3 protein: CASSIDQRGSYEQYF
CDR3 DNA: TGTGCCAGTAGTATAGATCAGAGGGGTTCCTACGAGCAGTACTTC

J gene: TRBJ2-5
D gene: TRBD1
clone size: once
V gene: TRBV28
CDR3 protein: CASSSPTGEETQYF
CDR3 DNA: TGTGCCAGCAGTTCCCCGACAGGGGAAGAGACCCAGTACTTC

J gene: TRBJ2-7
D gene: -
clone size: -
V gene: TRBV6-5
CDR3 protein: CASSYSARGAWEQYF
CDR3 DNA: TGTGCCAGCAGTTACTCCGCCCGGGGGGCGTGGGAGCAGTACTTC